The rows below give T cell receptor beta chains drawn from one sample of a study of T cells in Graves' hyperthyroidism and ophthalmopathy. TCRdb fed the multiplex PCR reads into MiXCR, producing one record per CDR3 protein. The table shows more than 300,000 distinct CDR3 sequences, with 11% to 15% occurring only once. Source material: blood. All receptors derive from a woman aged 55 to 70 with Graves' hyperthyroidism. The CDR3 runs from the conserved cysteine through the conserved F or W. Fields, in order: J gene, D gene, clone size, V gene, CDR3 DNA, CDR3 protein. D genes are given only for firm matches. Not every row has a clone size; where given, it reads once, few, many or a size class.

J: TRBJ2-5; D: TRBD2; size: .; V: TRBV10-3; DNA: TGTGCCATCAGTGCGGGACTAGCGGGAGTAGAGACCCAGTACTTC; CDR3: CAISAGLAGVETQYF
J: TRBJ1-2; D: .; size: many; V: TRBV28; DNA: TGTGCCAGCTCGAGGGAAGTCGACTATGGCTACACCTTC; CDR3: CASSREVDYGYTF
J: TRBJ1-1; D: .; size: many; V: TRBV6-2/TRBV6-3; DNA: TGTGCCAGCAGTCTCGCCCGGACAGTCCCTGAAGCTTTCTTT; CDR3: CASSLARTVPEAFF
J: TRBJ2-7; D: TRBD1; size: many; V: TRBV12-3/TRBV12-4; DNA: TGTGCCAGCAGTCCAAGACAGGGCTACGAGCAGTACTTC; CDR3: CASSPRQGYEQYF
J: TRBJ2-3; D: .; size: many; V: TRBV11-2; DNA: TGTGCCAGCAGCTTAGATGGGGTCACAGATACGCAGTATTTT; CDR3: CASSLDGVTDTQYF
J: TRBJ2-1; D: .; size: .; V: TRBV6-2/TRBV6-3; DNA: TGCGCCAGCAGTGAGTCGCAGGGGTTTACTAATGAGCAGTCCTTC; CDR3: CASSESQGFTNEQSF
J: TRBJ2-1; D: .; size: .; V: TRBV24-1; DNA: TGTGCCACCAGTGATTTGCCGGGGAAACAGCACTCCTACAATGAGCAGTTCTTC; CDR3: CATSDLPGKQHSYNEQFF
J: TRBJ1-2; D: .; size: .; V: TRBV6-5; DNA: TGTGCCAGCAGTTACTCGAACAGGGATGGCTACACCTTC; CDR3: CASSYSNRDGYTF
J: TRBJ1-2; D: TRBD1; size: .; V: TRBV30; DNA: TGTGCCTGGAGCGGAACAGGGGTCTATGGCTACACCTTC; CDR3: CAWSGTGVYGYTF
J: TRBJ2-1; D: .; size: many; V: TRBV11-2; DNA: TGTGCCAGCAGCTTAAGGGGGGCAACCTACAATGAGCAGTTCTTC; CDR3: CASSLRGATYNEQFF
J: TRBJ2-1; D: .; size: few; V: TRBV20-1; DNA: TGCAGTGCTAGCTCGGCGGGAGTAAGGGGGGATGAGCAGTTCTTC; CDR3: CSASSAGVRGDEQFF
J: TRBJ2-7; D: .; size: many; V: TRBV2; DNA: TGTGCCAGCAGTGCGAGCTCCTACGAGCAGTACTTC; CDR3: CASSASSYEQYF
J: TRBJ2-3; D: .; size: few; V: TRBV6-4; DNA: TGTGCCAGCAGTGACCGGCGGGGCACAGATACGCAGTATTTT; CDR3: CASSDRRGTDTQYF
J: TRBJ2-2; D: .; size: .; V: TRBV6-1; DNA: TGTGCCAGCAGCCCCCAGGGGACCGTTTCCGGGGAGCTGTTTTTT; CDR3: CASSPQGTVSGELFF
J: TRBJ2-3; D: TRBD2; size: many; V: TRBV28; DNA: TGTGCCAGCAGTTCTGGGCGGCTAGCGGGGCATCCTAGCACAGATACGCAGTATTTT; CDR3: CASSSGRLAGHPSTDTQYF
J: TRBJ2-3; D: TRBD2; size: .; V: TRBV5-1; DNA: TGCGCCAGCAGCTCTGGCGGGGGGCGGGCCTTCACAGATACGCAGTATTTT; CDR3: CASSSGGGRAFTDTQYF
J: TRBJ1-1; D: .; size: .; V: TRBV5-1; DNA: TGCGCCAGCAGCTTGGAGGTCCAGGGGACTGAAGCTTTCTTT; CDR3: CASSLEVQGTEAFF
J: TRBJ2-7; D: .; size: many; V: TRBV6-6; DNA: TGTGCCAGCAGTTACTCAGTGACAGGAACCTACGAGCAGTACTTC; CDR3: CASSYSVTGTYEQYF
J: TRBJ2-1; D: .; size: few; V: TRBV19; DNA: TGTGCCAGTAGTATGAGTAGCGGACTTTACAATGAGCAGTTCTTC; CDR3: CASSMSSGLYNEQFF
J: TRBJ2-1; D: TRBD1; size: many; V: TRBV28; DNA: TGTGCCAGCAGCGACTCCGGGACAGGGGGATACAATGAGCAGTTCTTC; CDR3: CASSDSGTGGYNEQFF
J: TRBJ2-5; D: .; size: few; V: TRBV5-5; DNA: TGTGCCAGCAGCCCCTTGACAGATACAAGAGCCCAGTACTTC; CDR3: CASSPLTDTRAQYF
J: TRBJ1-5; D: .; size: many; V: TRBV5-5; DNA: TGTGCCAGCAGCTTGACAACAAATCAGCCCCAGCATTTT; CDR3: CASSLTTNQPQHF
J: TRBJ2-5; D: .; size: many; V: TRBV27; DNA: TGTGCCAGCAGTTTACAGGGGTTTATGGAGACCCAGTACTTC; CDR3: CASSLQGFMETQYF
J: TRBJ1-4; D: .; size: .; V: TRBV4-1; DNA: TGCGCCAGCAGCCAAGACTCCGGGGCGGGACGTGAAAAACTGTTTTTT; CDR3: CASSQDSGAGREKLFF
J: TRBJ2-7; D: .; size: many; V: TRBV7-3; DNA: TGTGCCAGCAGCGATCAGGGGGGCTCCCTCTACGAGCAGTACTTC; CDR3: CASSDQGGSLYEQYF
J: TRBJ2-4; D: .; size: .; V: TRBV11-2; DNA: TGTGCCAGCAGCACACCACAGGGAACCAAAAACATTCAGTACTTC; CDR3: CASSTPQGTKNIQYF
J: TRBJ2-2; D: .; size: .; V: TRBV19; DNA: TGTGCCAGTACCCTGGGCAGGGGAGCGAACACCGGGGAGCTGTTTTTT; CDR3: CASTLGRGANTGELFF
J: TRBJ2-7; D: .; size: .; V: TRBV6-1; DNA: TGTGCCAGCATCCCCGGACCAACCTACGAGCAGTACTTC; CDR3: CASIPGPTYEQYF
J: TRBJ1-5; D: .; size: few; V: TRBV27; DNA: TGTGCCAGCAGCTCCCGGGCCACTATTGTTTCCCAGCATTTT; CDR3: CASSSRATIVSQHF
J: TRBJ2-1; D: TRBD2; size: many; V: TRBV27; DNA: TGTGCCAGCACTCCCTCGCTGGCTAGCGGGATTAATGAGCAGTTCTTC; CDR3: CASTPSLASGINEQFF
J: TRBJ1-5; D: .; size: .; V: TRBV6-9; DNA: TGTGCCAGCAGTTCCGATCTCCGTAGGGGCAATCAGCCCCAGCATTTT; CDR3: CASSSDLRRGNQPQHF
J: TRBJ1-2; D: .; size: many; V: TRBV30; DNA: TGTGCCTGGAGTGCCAGGGCGGACTATGGCTACACCTTC; CDR3: CAWSARADYGYTF
J: TRBJ2-5; D: TRBD2; size: few; V: TRBV20-1; DNA: TGCAGTGCAACCATCCGGACTAGCGGGATGGAGACCCAGTACTTC; CDR3: CSATIRTSGMETQYF
J: TRBJ2-7; D: TRBD2; size: many; V: TRBV2; DNA: TGTGCCAGCAGTGGTGCGGGAGTCGAGCAGTACTTC; CDR3: CASSGAGVEQYF
J: TRBJ1-6; D: .; size: many; V: TRBV7-2; DNA: TGTGCCAGCAGCTCAACTCGGGAATCACCCCTCCACTTT; CDR3: CASSSTRESPLHF
J: TRBJ1-1; D: .; size: many; V: TRBV2; DNA: TGTGCCAGCAAAACAGGTGGCGGAAACACTGAAGCTTTCTTT; CDR3: CASKTGGGNTEAFF
J: TRBJ1-5; D: TRBD1; size: few; V: TRBV29-1; DNA: TGCAGCGTTGAATTGCCAGGGGGTGGCGATCAGCCCCAGCATTTT; CDR3: CSVELPGGGDQPQHF
J: TRBJ2-5; D: .; size: many; V: TRBV27; DNA: TGTGCCAGCAGTCCCAGCTTTGCAGGGGCGAGGGAGACCCAGTACTTC; CDR3: CASSPSFAGARETQYF
J: TRBJ2-3; D: TRBD2; size: few; V: TRBV10-3; DNA: TGTGCCATCAGTGAGTCGACTAGCGGAACCTTCACAGATACGCAGTATTTT; CDR3: CAISESTSGTFTDTQYF
J: TRBJ2-2; D: .; size: .; V: TRBV12-3/TRBV12-4; DNA: TGTGCCAGCAGCCTCAGCTCTGTCAGGGAGGAGCTGTTTTTT; CDR3: CASSLSSVREELFF
J: TRBJ1-1; D: .; size: .; V: TRBV20-1; DNA: TGCAGTGCCATGGGACGAGTGAACACTGAAGCTTTCTTT; CDR3: CSAMGRVNTEAFF
J: TRBJ2-5; D: .; size: many; V: TRBV7-9; DNA: TGTGCCAGCAGCCCACAGGGAATTGATGAGACCCAGTACTTC; CDR3: CASSPQGIDETQYF
J: TRBJ2-5; D: .; size: many; V: TRBV7-2; DNA: TGTGCCAGCAGCCTACAGACAGGACAAGAGACCCAGTACTTC; CDR3: CASSLQTGQETQYF
J: TRBJ2-1; D: .; size: many; V: TRBV10-3; DNA: TGTGCCATCAGTGAAAGCGGCCCCTACAATGAGCAGTTCTTC; CDR3: CAISESGPYNEQFF
J: TRBJ1-1; D: .; size: many; V: TRBV12-3/TRBV12-4; DNA: TGTGCCACCTCGGGGGGGATGCCGCTGAAGAACACTGAAGCTTTCTTT; CDR3: CATSGGMPLKNTEAFF
J: TRBJ2-7; D: .; size: many; V: TRBV18; DNA: TGTGCCAGCTCGGAGGGGCGTGGACAGTCATACGAGCAGTACTTC; CDR3: CASSEGRGQSYEQYF
J: TRBJ2-1; D: TRBD2; size: .; V: TRBV2; DNA: TGTGCCAGCAGTGATTCTAGCGGGTCCGCCGGCGAGCAGTTCTTC; CDR3: CASSDSSGSAGEQFF
J: TRBJ2-3; D: .; size: many; V: TRBV11-2; DNA: TGTGCCAGCAGCCGTCTACCAGATACGCAGTATTTT; CDR3: CASSRLPDTQYF
J: TRBJ2-5; D: TRBD1; size: many; V: TRBV7-3; DNA: TGTGCCAGCAGCTCACCGGGACAGGGGATCGAGACCCAGTACTTC; CDR3: CASSSPGQGIETQYF
J: TRBJ2-2; D: TRBD2; size: few; V: TRBV2; DNA: TGTGCCAGCACCCGGACTAGCGGGAGATATAGCACCGGGGAGCTGTTTTTT; CDR3: CASTRTSGRYSTGELFF
J: TRBJ2-7; D: TRBD2; size: few; V: TRBV24-1; DNA: TGTGCCACCAGTGAAGGGCGGACTAGCGGGAGATACGAGCAGTACTTC; CDR3: CATSEGRTSGRYEQYF
J: TRBJ2-1; D: .; size: many; V: TRBV11-2; DNA: TGTGCCAGCAGCCCTAACTCCGCTAGATACAATGAGCAGTTCTTC; CDR3: CASSPNSARYNEQFF
J: TRBJ2-7; D: TRBD1; size: .; V: TRBV10-3; DNA: TGTGCCATCAGCGGACAGGGCTACGAGCAGTACTTC; CDR3: CAISGQGYEQYF
J: TRBJ2-3; D: .; size: many; V: TRBV2; DNA: TGTGCCAGCGTGAGGGGCCCAGATACGCAGTATTTT; CDR3: CASVRGPDTQYF